The present TCR beta chain was sequenced within a study of cytomegalovirus exposure and HLA in healthy donors. Overall study results and limits: Being productive about 87% or about 30% of the time was typical of most TCR beta V segments in an earlier analysis.

60 Vbeta and 13 Jbeta primers were used in PCR. TCRdb's copy holds only in-frame clones and misses some; the assay was immunoSEQ multiplex PCR. The sample yields 200,000 to 250,000 clones, roughly 84% seen once. Notes on this clone: What it binds is unknown. The junction and the germline gene differ at one end; a read error may be behind it.

The germline V gene has CDR1 SEHNR and CDR2 FQNEAQ (reference sequence). The CDR3 totals 13 residues. Source material: PBMCs. The chain recombines TRBV7-9 with TRBJ2-1; D remains ambiguous. This TCR came from a boy aged 2 to 9 in good health and CMV-seronegative. As DNA, the CDR3 is TGTGCCAGCAGCTTAGTATCCTTCAATGAGCAGTTCTTC. Amino acid sequence: CASSLVSFNEQFF.